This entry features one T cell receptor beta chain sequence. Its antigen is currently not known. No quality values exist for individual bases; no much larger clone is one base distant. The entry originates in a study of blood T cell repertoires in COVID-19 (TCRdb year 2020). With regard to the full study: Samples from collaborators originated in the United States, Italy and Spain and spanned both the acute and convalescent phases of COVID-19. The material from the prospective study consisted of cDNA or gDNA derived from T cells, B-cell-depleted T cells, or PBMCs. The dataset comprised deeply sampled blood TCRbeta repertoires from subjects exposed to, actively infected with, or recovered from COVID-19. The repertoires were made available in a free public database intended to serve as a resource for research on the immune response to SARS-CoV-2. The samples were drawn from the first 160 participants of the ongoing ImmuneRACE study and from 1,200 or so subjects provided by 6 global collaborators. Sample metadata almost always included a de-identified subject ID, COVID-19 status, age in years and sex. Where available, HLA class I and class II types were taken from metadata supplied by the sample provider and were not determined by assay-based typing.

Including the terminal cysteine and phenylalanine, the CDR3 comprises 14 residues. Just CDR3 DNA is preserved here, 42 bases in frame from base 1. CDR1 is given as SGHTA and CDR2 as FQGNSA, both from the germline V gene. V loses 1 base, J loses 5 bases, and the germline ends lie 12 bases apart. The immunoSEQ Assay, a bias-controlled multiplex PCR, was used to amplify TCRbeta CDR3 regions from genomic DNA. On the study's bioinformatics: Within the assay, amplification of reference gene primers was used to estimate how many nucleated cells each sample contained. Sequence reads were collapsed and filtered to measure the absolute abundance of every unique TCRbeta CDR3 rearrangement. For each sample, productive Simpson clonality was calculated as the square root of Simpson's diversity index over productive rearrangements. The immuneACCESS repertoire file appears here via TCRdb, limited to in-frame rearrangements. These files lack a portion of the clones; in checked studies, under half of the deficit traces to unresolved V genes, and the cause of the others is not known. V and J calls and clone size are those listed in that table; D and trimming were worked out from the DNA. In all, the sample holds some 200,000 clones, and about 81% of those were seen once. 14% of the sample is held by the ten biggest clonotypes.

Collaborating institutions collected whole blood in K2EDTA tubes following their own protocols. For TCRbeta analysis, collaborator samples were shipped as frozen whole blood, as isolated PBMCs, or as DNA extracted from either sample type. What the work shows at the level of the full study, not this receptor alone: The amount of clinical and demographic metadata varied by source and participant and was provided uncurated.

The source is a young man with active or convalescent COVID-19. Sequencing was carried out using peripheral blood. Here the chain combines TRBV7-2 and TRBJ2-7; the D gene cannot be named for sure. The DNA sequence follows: TGTGCCAGCAGCTTAGAAAGGCCTAGTCACGAGCAGTACTTC. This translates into CASSLERPSHEQYF.